Listed below are T cell receptor beta chains from one sample, sequenced in a study of blood T cell repertoires in COVID-19. Libraries were prepared by immunoSEQ multiplex PCR; TCRdb keeps only in-frame clonotypes and omits some of them. The profile shows about 170,000 clones, around four fifths of them singletons. Sample: PBMCs or T cells enriched from blood (not recorded which). These receptors were collected from a woman in her 50s who had recovered from COVID-19. Each CDR3 is given with its conserved first and last residue.

>TRBV7-2|14
CASSSDGNNYGYTF
>TRBV12-3/TRBV12-4|13
CASSISGSGEAFF
>TRBV11-3|14
CASSLDRGWGTQYF
>TRBV19|13
CASNPVRDQPQHF
>TRBV18|13
CASAQGAGEKLFF
>TRBV2|13
CASSAGGQDTQYF
>TRBV11-3|13
CASSLDQGPGYTF
>TRBV5-1|14
CASSFRGQPGELFF
>TRBV29-1|16
CSVEFLDRGVFYGYTF
>TRBV5-3|15
CARSLRAEDPYGYTF
>TRBV7-8|14
CASSPLGGGSGYTF
>TRBV5-1|18
CASSFGLAGVPGANVLTF
>TRBV9|12
CASSAYGDTQYF
>TRBV10-3|15
CAISEDFEVAQPQHF
>TRBV14|13
CASSSTGFTEAFF
>TRBV2|13
CASREGQGAPLHF
>TRBV7-8|15
CASSLGSSGSHEQFF
>TRBV12-5|16
CASALTSGPSTDTQYF
>TRBV6-5|15
CASRGTSGSYNEQFF
>TRBV14|15
CASSHGTTTPGGQFF
>TRBV12-3/TRBV12-4|13
CASAQGGQETQYF
>TRBV28|13
CASSLPQDTEAFF
>TRBV3-1/TRBV3-2|13
CASSQNRDTTIYF
>TRBV11-3|16
CASSSEGGGATGELFF
>TRBV7-2|16
CASSLDRPPPGETQYF
>TRBV30|12
CAWWGGDSPLHF
>TRBV6-5|14
CASSPRQGGRKLFF
>TRBV7-9|14
CASSLGARGGGYTF
>TRBV30|13
CAWSAAGLYGYTF
>TRBV5-1|18
CASSLKPSGGKTGGELFF
>TRBV7-2|16
CASRSRDRLVNTEAFF
>TRBV3-1/TRBV3-2|18
CASRSRQGAIATNEKLFF
>TRBV6-5|16
CASSYSQQVLPNGYTF
>TRBV18|15
CASSPDGTTGHEQFF
>TRBV5-1|14
CASSSSGTGLTQYF
>TRBV19|19
CASSIAPSGGGSTNEKLFF
>TRBV28|15
CASSRQVGAPGTQYF
>TRBV29-1|13
CSVSDRGTEPQHF
>TRBV3-1/TRBV3-2|13
CARVGLAVNEQFF
>TRBV18|13
CASSLDLGTEAFF
>TRBV29-1|14
CSVPPGQSTDTQYF
>TRBV28|12
CASTAGYNEQFF
>TRBV5-1|14
CASSLGHPNEKLFF
>TRBV5-8|16
CASSLGTGSSNQPQHF
>TRBV19|14
CATADRENTGELFF
>TRBV5-6|16
CASSLELGTEDYGYTF
>TRBV3-1/TRBV3-2|14
CASSLGQGGYGYTF
>TRBV27|14
CASSLLSDQETQYF
>TRBV12-5|15
CASGSAAGKADTQYF
>TRBV28|13
CASSTVQGAGYTF
>TRBV5-1|12
CASSLGFSGYTF
>TRBV6-5|15
CASSYSTDGGYGYTF
>TRBV10-1|13
CASSAQMNTEAFF
>TRBV28|13
CASSPGQWYTIYF